These 30 T cell receptor beta chains came from one sample sequenced in a study of shared clonotypes between healthy human individuals. The repertoire was sequenced with immunoSEQ multiplex PCR; TCRdb's copy has only in-frame clones and lacks some. This sample has some 2.1 million clones, with approximately 94% found just once. CD45RO-negative, CCR7-positively selected cells formed the naive CD8 fraction, excluding terminally differentiated effector memory CD45RA+ cells. The sequencing sample was made of naive CD8+ T cells sorted from blood. These receptors were obtained from a man between 18 and 29 years old in good health.

The sample holds a few counts of this clone. This chain links TRBV20-1 with TRBJ1-1; D is unclear. V lost 5 bases and J 11 bases, leaving 15 bases between the germline ends. CDR1 is DFQATT, CDR2 SNEGSKA, per germline (reference sequence). The CDR3 consists of 11 residues. The CDR3 region is CSASRDQAAFF. CDR3 coding DNA: TGCAGTGCTTCAAGGGATCAGGCCGCTTTCTTT.

The V gene is TRBV6-5, the J gene TRBJ2-7; D gene uncertain. The CDR3 has 15 amino acids. V was shortened by 1 base and J by 3 bases, with 13 bases between the two germline ends. Germline V gene sequence: CDR1 MNHEY, CDR2 SVGAGI. CDR3 amino acids: CASSYYGRADYEQYF. The CDR3 coding sequence is TGTGCCAGCAGTTACTACGGTCGGGCGGACTACGAGCAGTACTTC.

The V gene is TRBV5-1, the J gene TRBJ1-5, with TRBD1 matching over 10 bases. Germline V gene lookup returns CDR1 SGHRS and CDR2 YFSETQ. Trimming took 7 bases from V and 0 from J; bases not matched to a gene: 7. This CDR3 has 16 residues. CDR3 residues: CASGGQGSYSNQPQHF. The CDR3 DNA sequence: TGCGCCAGCGGGGGACAGGGGAGCTATAGCAATCAGCCCCAGCATTTT.

On this clone: The sample carries other DNA sequences with the same CDR3. The CDR3 loop is CASSFGGYEQYF. Here the CDR3 DNA reads TGTGCCAGCAGCTTCGGGGGGTACGAGCAGTACTTC. The chain has TRBV5-6 and TRBJ2-7, with 7 nucleotides matching TRBD2. After removal of 2 bases from V and 4 bases from J, the junction contained 0 bases not matched to a gene. The V gene's germline CDR1 is SGHDT and CDR2 YYEEEE. The CDR3 is made up of 12 amino acids.

The CDR3 loop is CASSVGASGGLETQYF. In nucleotides, the CDR3 is TGTGCCAGCAGCGTGGGGGCTAGCGGGGGGTTGGAGACCCAGTACTTC. This chain joins TRBV5-4 and TRBJ2-5, with 11 nucleotides matching TRBD2. After removal of 4 bases from V and 5 bases from J, the junction contained 10 bases not matched to a gene. This CDR3 is 16 amino acids long. Germline CDR1 and CDR2: SGHNT and YYREEE (reference sequence).

The V call is TRBV10-2, the J call TRBJ2-7; TRBD1 agrees at 7 bases. The CDR3 loop spans 16 amino acids. Per the germline V gene, CDR1 is WSHSY and CDR2 is SAAADI. Unmatched junction bases numbered 7, after V lost 0 bases and J lost 2 bases. The DNA for the CDR3 is TGCGCCAGCAGTGAGTCGGGGACAGACCTTACCTACGAGCAGTACTTC. Protein product: CASSESGTDLTYEQYF.

The rearrangement links TRBV7-2 to TRBJ1-4, with D hard to call. V gave up 5 bases and J gave up 8 bases, with 21 bases separating them. The CDR3 runs to 16 residues. Germline values: CDR1 SGHTA, CDR2 FQGNSA. CDR3 bases: TGTGCCAGCAGCCCATCCGACATGGCGGAAGGAGAAAAACTGTTTTTT. Residues: CASSPSDMAEGEKLFF.

CDR3 amino acids: CASSQDQGQMNTEAFF. Written as DNA, the CDR3 is TGTGCCAGCAGCCAAGATCAAGGACAGATGAACACTGAAGCTTTCTTT. This rearrangement joins TRBV5-4 to TRBJ1-1; D perhaps matches TRBD1 (6 bases). This CDR3 comprises 16 residues. Germline V lookup: CDR1 SGHNT, CDR2 YYREEE (reference sequence). Trimming cost V 4 bases and J 0 bases, with 16 bases left between them.

This rearrangement joins TRBV28 to TRBJ2-1; 8 bases agree with TRBD1. CDR1 and CDR2 from the germline V gene are MDHEN and SYDVKM. V trimming: 5 bases; J trimming: 15 bases; junction bases outside the gene matches: 9. The CDR3 extends over 12 amino acids. CDR3 amino acids: CASSTWDRPWFF. The CDR3 nucleotides read TGTGCCAGCAGTACGTGGGACAGGCCTTGGTTCTTC.

V gene TRBV19 combines with J gene TRBJ2-1; D possibly corresponds to TRBD2 (6 bases). The V gene lost 5 bases and the J gene lost 3 bases, with 14 bases spanning the gap. Germline V gives CDR1 LNHDA, CDR2 SQIVND (reference sequence). CDR3 size: 15 residues. CDR3 DNA: TGTGCCAGTAGTTATTCTCTAGCGAACTACAATGAGCAGTTCTTC. Protein: CASSYSLANYNEQFF.

V usage is TRBV9 and J usage is TRBJ1-2; 9 bases line up with TRBD1. From germline, CDR1 is SGDLS and CDR2 YYNGEE. The V gene end was trimmed by 3 bases and the J gene end by 1 base; junction bases not matched to a gene: 10. This CDR3 region has 17 residues. CDR3 nucleotide sequence: TGTGCCAGCAGCGCGGAAGGACAGGGGACAATTAACTATGGCTACACCTTC. It is translated as CASSAEGQGTINYGYTF.

The chain uses TRBV7-8 and TRBJ2-1, with a possible D match to TRBD1 (6 bases). V lost 2 bases to trimming and J lost 9 bases, with 17 bases between them. The CDR3 has 15 residues. From germline, CDR1 is SGHVS and CDR2 FQNEAQ. Here the CDR3 DNA reads TGTGCCAGCAGCTTAAGTCTCGGGGACAATGGTGAGCAGTTCTTC. Translating it yields CASSLSLGDNGEQFF.

The chain combines TRBV7-2 with TRBJ2-1; 10 bases line up with TRBD2. Germline loops: CDR1 SGHTA, CDR2 FQGNSA. Trimming took 2 bases from V and 7 from J; bases not matched to a gene: 11. This CDR3 is 17 amino acids long. In DNA form, the CDR3 reads TGTGCCAGCAGCTTACTAATTAGCGGGAGGACGAGTAATGAGCAGTTCTTC. It is translated as CASSLLISGRTSNEQFF.

The chain combines TRBV19 with TRBJ2-3; no clear D. Germline V gene lookup returns CDR1 LNHDA and CDR2 SQIVND (reference sequence). The CDR3 runs 14 residues. V was shortened by 6 bases and J by 2 bases, with 12 bases between the two germline ends. DNA of the CDR3: TGTGCCAGTAGCGCCGGGCCGCTCACAGATACGCAGTATTTT. Translated: CASSAGPLTDTQYF.

The chain couples TRBV7-9 to TRBJ2-3; TRBD1 matches at 9 bases. There are 18 residues in the CDR3. J gave up 1 base and V 8 bases, and 16 bases lay outside the gene matches. Germline loops: CDR1 SEHNR, CDR2 FQNEAQ (reference sequence). The CDR3 loop is CASGHRPIGDRGTDTQYF. The CDR3 bases are TGTGCCAGCGGACACCGGCCTATTGGGGACAGGGGCACAGATACGCAGTATTTT.

The chain uses TRBV2 and TRBJ1-2; D is undetermined. The CDR3 spans 16 residues. Germline V lookup: CDR1 SNHLY, CDR2 FYNNEI. V was pared by 1 base and J by 5 bases, with 17 bases between. The CDR3 DNA reads as TGTGCCAGCAGTGAAGTGGACGGGATCTCGGGATATGGCTACACCTTC. The encoded protein is CASSEVDGISGYGYTF.

The rearrangement links TRBV5-6 to TRBJ1-5, with D possibly being TRBD1 (6 bases). Trimming removed 6 bases at V and 7 bases at J, with 17 bases between. The germline V gene has CDR1 SGHDT and CDR2 YYEEEE. There are 14 residues in the CDR3. In DNA form, the CDR3 reads TGTGCCAGCACCCTGGGGGGGGGCCAGCAGCCCCAGCATTTT. It encodes CASTLGGGQQPQHF.

The sample holds a few counts of this clone. The chain is built from TRBV19 and TRBJ1-1; D call uncertain. Germline CDR1 reads LNHDA; CDR2 reads SQIVND (reference sequence). V was shortened by 3 bases and J by 3 bases, with 2 bases between the two germline ends. The CDR3 contains 11 residues. The CDR3 nucleotides are TGTGCCAGTAGTATCTACACTGAAGCTTTCTTT. Translation: CASSIYTEAFF.

The chain links TRBV19 to TRBJ1-2; D might be TRBD1 (5 bases). V was trimmed by 6 bases and J by 7 bases, leaving 18 bases between them. The CDR3 loop spans 14 amino acids. Germline assignment: CDR1 LNHDA and CDR2 SQIVND (reference sequence). The CDR3 loop reads CASSPIGGERGYTF. The CDR3 region has the DNA TGTGCCAGTAGCCCCATTGGGGGGGAGCGTGGCTACACCTTC.

The V call is TRBV19, the J call TRBJ1-1; no firm D call. Germline lookup yields CDR1 LNHDA and CDR2 SQIVND (reference sequence). V lost 4 bases to trimming and J lost 0 bases, with 12 bases between them. The CDR3 consists of 15 residues. The CDR3 bases are TGTGCCAGTAGTACACGAGGAAGTTTGAACACTGAAGCTTTCTTT. It specifies CASSTRGSLNTEAFF.

The V call is TRBV9, the J call TRBJ2-4, with D perhaps TRBD2 (5 bases). The CDR3 covers 13 residues. The V gene's germline CDR1 is SGDLS and CDR2 YYNGEE. V was cut by 4 bases and J by 8 bases, with 13 bases left in between. The CDR3 here is CASSPGGTDIQYF. The CDR3 region has the DNA TGTGCCAGCAGCCCCGGAGGAACGGACATTCAGTACTTC.

This rearrangement joins TRBV11-2 to TRBJ1-1, with D hard to call. Germline CDR1 and CDR2: SGHAT and FQNNGV. V was trimmed by 4 bases and J by 4 bases, leaving 10 bases between them. This CDR3 region has 13 residues. The CDR3 nucleotides read TGTGCCAGCAGCTGGGATTTGGGCACTGAAGCTTTCTTT. Translating gives CASSWDLGTEAFF. Full variable domain (rest looked up from reference TRBV11-2 and TRBJ1-1): EAGVAQSPRYKIIEKRQSVAFWCNPISGHATLYWYQQILGQGPKLLIQFQNNGVVDDSQLPKDRFSAERLKGVDSTLKIQPAKLEDSAVYLCASSWDLGTEAFFGQGTRLTVV.

The chain combines TRBV9 with TRBJ2-2, with D unresolved. Germline CDR1 SGDLS, CDR2 YYNGEE. V was trimmed by 0 bases and J by 1 base, leaving 10 bases between them. The CDR3 is 16 residues long. In nucleotides, the CDR3 is TGTGCCAGCAGCGTAGGTGGGGTCGGGAACACCGGGGAGCTGTTTTTT. Translation gives CASSVGGVGNTGELFF.

Points on this clone: The junction shows a germline mismatch at one end, possibly a read error. The V and J genes are TRBV30 and TRBJ2-7; TRBD1 matches 9 bases. This CDR3 is built from 17 residues. The germline V gene encodes CDR1 GTSNPN and CDR2 SVGIG (reference sequence). CDR3 coding DNA: TGTGCATGGAGTGTAGCCCATAGACAGGGGGTGTCCTACGAGCAGTACTTC. Its protein product is CAWSVAHRQGVSYEQYF.

The chain is built from TRBV18 and TRBJ2-3; D remains ambiguous. The CDR3 covers 12 residues. Germline CDR1 and CDR2: KGHSH and LQKENI. V lost 3 bases and J 10 bases, leaving 11 bases between the germline ends. This chain's CDR3 is CASSPGRQAQYF. The DNA of the CDR3 is TGTGCCAGCTCACCCGGCCGGCAGGCGCAGTATTTT.

CDR3 nucleotides: TGTGCCAGCAGGGAACTAGCGGGAGGGCACAATGAGCAGTTCTTC. Translation: CASRELAGGHNEQFF. The V gene is TRBV6-5, the J gene TRBJ2-1, with TRBD2 matching over 13 bases. The CDR3 spans 15 residues. Germline values: CDR1 MNHEY, CDR2 SVGAGI. Trimming cost V 6 bases and J 5 bases; bases outside gene matches: 4.

The rearrangement joins TRBV7-6 to TRBJ1-3; D ambiguous. V lost 2 bases and J lost 0, with 2 bases in between. The CDR3 is 13 amino acids. CDR1 and CDR2 (germline): SGHVS, FNYEAQ. CDR3 sequence reads: CASSLLSGNTIYF. Here the CDR3 DNA reads TGTGCCAGCAGCTTACTCTCTGGAAACACCATATATTTT.

This chain links TRBV5-4 with TRBJ1-2; tentatively, D is TRBD1 (6 bases). The CDR3 is 13 amino acids. Germline V gene sequence: CDR1 SGHNT, CDR2 YYREEE (reference sequence). V dropped 4 bases and J dropped 6 bases, with 13 bases sitting between them. CDR3 DNA: TGTGCCAGCAGCCTGGAGGGGGGGAATGGCTACACCTTC. Its protein is CASSLEGGNGYTF.

The CDR3 nucleotides read TGTGCCAGCAGCATAGGGATTCAGCCCCAGCATTTT. Translated: CASSIGIQPQHF. The chain recombines TRBV7-9 with TRBJ1-5; D gene uncertain. CDR3 length: 12 residues. CDR1 is SEHNR and CDR2 is FQNEAQ in the germline V gene (reference sequence). Trimming took 5 bases from V and 6 from J, leaving 8 bases between them. Combining the CDR3 with reference TRBV7-9 and TRBJ1-5 gives the whole variable domain DTGVSQNPRHKITKRGQNVTFRCDPISEHNRLYWYRQTLGQGPEFLTYFQNEAQLEKSRLLSDRFSAERPKGSFSTLEIQRTEQGDSAMYLCASSIGIQPQHFGDGTRLSIL.

The CDR3 protein is CASSVGTTPLETQYF. Written as DNA, the CDR3 is TGTGCCAGCAGTGTCGGGACTACCCCGCTGGAGACCCAGTACTTC. The chain couples TRBV6-1 to TRBJ2-5, with TRBD2 matching 7 bases. V lost 4 bases and J lost 5; bases outside the gene matches: 10. This CDR3 comprises 15 residues. Germline CDR1 is MNHNS and CDR2 is SASEGT.